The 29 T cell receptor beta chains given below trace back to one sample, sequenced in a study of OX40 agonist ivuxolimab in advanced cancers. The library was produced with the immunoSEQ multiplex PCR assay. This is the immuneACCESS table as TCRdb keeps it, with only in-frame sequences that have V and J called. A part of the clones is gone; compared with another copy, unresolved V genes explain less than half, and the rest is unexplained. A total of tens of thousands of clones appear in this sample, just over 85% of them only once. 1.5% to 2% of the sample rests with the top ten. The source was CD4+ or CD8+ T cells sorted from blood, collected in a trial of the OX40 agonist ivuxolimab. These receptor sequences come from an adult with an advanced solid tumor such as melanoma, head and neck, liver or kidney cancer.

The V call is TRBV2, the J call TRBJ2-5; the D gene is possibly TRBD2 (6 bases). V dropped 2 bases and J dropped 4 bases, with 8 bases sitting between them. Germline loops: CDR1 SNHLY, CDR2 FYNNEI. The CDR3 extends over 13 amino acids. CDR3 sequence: CASSERRGETQYF. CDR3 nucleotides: TGTGCCAGCAGTGAACGGAGGGGAGAGACCCAGTACTTC.

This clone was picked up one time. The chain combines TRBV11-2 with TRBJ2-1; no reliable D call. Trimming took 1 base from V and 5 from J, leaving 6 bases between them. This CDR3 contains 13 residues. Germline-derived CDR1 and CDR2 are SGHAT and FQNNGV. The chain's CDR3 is CASSLVGHNEQFF. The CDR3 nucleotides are TGTGCCAGCAGCTTAGTTGGGCACAATGAGCAGTTCTTC.

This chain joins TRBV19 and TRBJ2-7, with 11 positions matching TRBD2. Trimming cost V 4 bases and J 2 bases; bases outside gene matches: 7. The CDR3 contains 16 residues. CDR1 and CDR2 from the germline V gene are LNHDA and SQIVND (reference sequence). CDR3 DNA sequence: TGTGCCAGTAGTACAACTAGCGGGAGCCCTCCCTACGAGCAGTACTTC. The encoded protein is CASSTTSGSPPYEQYF.

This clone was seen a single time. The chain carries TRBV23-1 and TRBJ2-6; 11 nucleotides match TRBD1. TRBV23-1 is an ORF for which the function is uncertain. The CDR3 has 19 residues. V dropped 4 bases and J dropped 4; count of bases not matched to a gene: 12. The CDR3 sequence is CASSRPWTGGRLGANVLTF. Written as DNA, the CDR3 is TGCGCCAGCAGTCGGCCCTGGACAGGGGGCAGGTTAGGGGCCAACGTCCTGACTTTC.

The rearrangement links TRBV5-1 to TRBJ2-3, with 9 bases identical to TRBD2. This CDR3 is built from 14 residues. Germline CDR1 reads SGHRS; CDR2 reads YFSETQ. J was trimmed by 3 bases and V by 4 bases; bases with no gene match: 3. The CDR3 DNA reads TGCGCCAGCAGCAGCGGACTAGCGACAGATACGCAGTATTTT. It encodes CASSSGLATDTQYF.

The CDR3 spells CASSLGGTDTGELFF. As DNA, the CDR3 is TGTGCCAGCAGCTTAGGGGGGACAGACACCGGGGAGCTGTTTTTT. This sequence joins TRBV11-3 and TRBJ2-2; 7 bases match TRBD1. The CDR3 runs 15 residues. V dropped 1 base and J dropped 3; count of bases not matched to a gene: 2. Germline V gives CDR1 SGHNT, CDR2 YENEEA.

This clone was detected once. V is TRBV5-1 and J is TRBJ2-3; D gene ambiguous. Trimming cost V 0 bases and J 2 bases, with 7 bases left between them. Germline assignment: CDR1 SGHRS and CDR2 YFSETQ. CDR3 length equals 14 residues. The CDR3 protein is CASSLGVFTDTQYF. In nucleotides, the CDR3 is TGCGCCAGCAGCTTGGGGGTATTCACAGATACGCAGTATTTT.

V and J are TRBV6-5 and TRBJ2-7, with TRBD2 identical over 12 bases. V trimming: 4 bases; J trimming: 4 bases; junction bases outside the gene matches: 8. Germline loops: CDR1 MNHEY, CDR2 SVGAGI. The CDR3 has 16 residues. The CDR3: CASSSPSGRAGYEQYF. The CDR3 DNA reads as TGTGCCAGCAGTTCCCCTAGCGGGAGGGCCGGGTACGAGCAGTACTTC.

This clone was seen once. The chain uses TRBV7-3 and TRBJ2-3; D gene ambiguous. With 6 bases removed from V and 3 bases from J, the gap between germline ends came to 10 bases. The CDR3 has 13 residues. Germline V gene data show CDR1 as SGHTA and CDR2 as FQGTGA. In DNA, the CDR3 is TGTGCCAGCAGTCCACAACGGACAGATACGCAGTATTTT. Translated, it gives CASSPQRTDTQYF.

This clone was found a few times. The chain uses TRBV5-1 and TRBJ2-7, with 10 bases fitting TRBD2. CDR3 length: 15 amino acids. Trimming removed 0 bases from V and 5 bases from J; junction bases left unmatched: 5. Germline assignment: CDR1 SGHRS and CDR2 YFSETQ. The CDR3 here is CASSLGAGGLNEQYF. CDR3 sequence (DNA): TGCGCCAGCAGCTTGGGAGCGGGAGGGTTGAACGAGCAGTACTTC.

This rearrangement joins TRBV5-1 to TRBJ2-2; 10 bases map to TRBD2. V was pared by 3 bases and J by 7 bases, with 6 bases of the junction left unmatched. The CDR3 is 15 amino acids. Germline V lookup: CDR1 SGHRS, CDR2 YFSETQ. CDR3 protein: CASSSGLASSGELFF. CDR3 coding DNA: TGCGCCAGCAGCTCGGGACTAGCGTCCAGCGGGGAGCTGTTTTTT.

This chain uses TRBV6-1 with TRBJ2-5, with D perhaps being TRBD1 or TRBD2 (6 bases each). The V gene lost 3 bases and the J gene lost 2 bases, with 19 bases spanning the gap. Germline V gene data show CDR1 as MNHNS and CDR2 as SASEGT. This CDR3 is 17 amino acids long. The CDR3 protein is CASSDRAGGRRQETQYF. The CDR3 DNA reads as TGTGCCAGCAGTGATAGGGCTGGGGGGCGGCGGCAAGAGACCCAGTACTTC.

This CDR3 is CASSFLGHEQFF. The CDR3 bases are TGTGCCAGCAGTTTTCTGGGACATGAGCAGTTCTTC. The chain carries TRBV27 and TRBJ2-1; either TRBD1 or TRBD2 may fit D (5 bases each). With 3 bases removed from V and 8 bases from J, the gap between germline ends came to 8 bases. Germline V gene data show CDR1 as MNHEY and CDR2 as SMNVEV (reference sequence). The CDR3 contains 12 residues.

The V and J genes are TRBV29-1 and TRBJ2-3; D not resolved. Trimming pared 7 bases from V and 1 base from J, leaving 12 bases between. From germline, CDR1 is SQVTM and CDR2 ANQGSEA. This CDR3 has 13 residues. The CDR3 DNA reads TGCAGCGCCGTGGGAAGCGGCACAGATACGCAGTATTTT. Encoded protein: CSAVGSGTDTQYF.

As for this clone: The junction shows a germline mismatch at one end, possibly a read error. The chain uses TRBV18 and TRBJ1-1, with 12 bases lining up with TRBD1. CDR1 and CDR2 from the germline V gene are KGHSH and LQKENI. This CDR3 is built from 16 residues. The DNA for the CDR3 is TGTGCCAGCTCTCCACCGGGACAGGGGGCCGACACTGAAGCTTTCTTT. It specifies CASSPPGQGADTEAFF.

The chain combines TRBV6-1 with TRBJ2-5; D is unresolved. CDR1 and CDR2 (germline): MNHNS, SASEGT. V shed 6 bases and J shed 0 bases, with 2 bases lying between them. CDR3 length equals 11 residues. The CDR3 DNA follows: TGTGCCAGCAGGAACCAAGAGACCCAGTACTTC. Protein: CASRNQETQYF.

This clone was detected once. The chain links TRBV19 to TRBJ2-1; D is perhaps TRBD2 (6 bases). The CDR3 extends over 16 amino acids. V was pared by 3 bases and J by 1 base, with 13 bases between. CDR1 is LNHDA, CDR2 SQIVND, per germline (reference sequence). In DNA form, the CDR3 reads TGTGCCAGTAGTATCGGGGTCGGGGGATCCTACAATGAGCAGTTCTTC. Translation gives CASSIGVGGSYNEQFF.

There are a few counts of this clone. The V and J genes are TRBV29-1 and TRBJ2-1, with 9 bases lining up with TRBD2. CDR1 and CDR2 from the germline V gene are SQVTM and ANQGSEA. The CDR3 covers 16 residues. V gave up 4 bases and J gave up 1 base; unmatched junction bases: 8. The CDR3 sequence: CSVGTESGRSYNEQFF. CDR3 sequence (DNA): TGCAGCGTTGGGACGGAAAGCGGGAGGTCCTACAATGAGCAGTTCTTC.

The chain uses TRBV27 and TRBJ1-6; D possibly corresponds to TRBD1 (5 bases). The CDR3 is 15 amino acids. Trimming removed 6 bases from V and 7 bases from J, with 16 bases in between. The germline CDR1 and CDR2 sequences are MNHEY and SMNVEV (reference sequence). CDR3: CASRPNRLQNSPLHF. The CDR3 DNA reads TGTGCCAGCAGACCTAACAGGTTACAGAATTCACCCCTCCACTTT.

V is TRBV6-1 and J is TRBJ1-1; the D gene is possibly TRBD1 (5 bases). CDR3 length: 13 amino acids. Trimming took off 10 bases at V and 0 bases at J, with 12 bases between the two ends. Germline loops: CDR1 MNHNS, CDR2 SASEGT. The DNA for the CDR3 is TGTGCCACACTCAGGGTGATGAACACTGAAGCTTTCTTT. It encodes CATLRVMNTEAFF.

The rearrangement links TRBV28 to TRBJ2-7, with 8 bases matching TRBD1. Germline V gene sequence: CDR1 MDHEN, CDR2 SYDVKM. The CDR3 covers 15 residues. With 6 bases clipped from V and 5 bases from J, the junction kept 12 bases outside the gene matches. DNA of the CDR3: TGTGCCAGCAGCGGCCCGTGGACAGGGAAGGACGAGCAGTACTTC. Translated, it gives CASSGPWTGKDEQYF.

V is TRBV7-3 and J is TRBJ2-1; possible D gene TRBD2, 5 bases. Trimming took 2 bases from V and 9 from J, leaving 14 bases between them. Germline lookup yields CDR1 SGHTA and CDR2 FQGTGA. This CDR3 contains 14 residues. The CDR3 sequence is CASSLFHGEGEQFF. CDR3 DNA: TGTGCCAGCAGCTTATTTCACGGGGAAGGTGAGCAGTTCTTC.

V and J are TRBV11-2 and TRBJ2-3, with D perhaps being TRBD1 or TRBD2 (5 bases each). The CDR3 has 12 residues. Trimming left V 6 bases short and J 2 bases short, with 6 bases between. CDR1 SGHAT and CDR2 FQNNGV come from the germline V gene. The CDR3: CASRGVTDTQYF. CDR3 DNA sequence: TGTGCCAGCAGGGGGGTCACAGATACGCAGTATTTT.

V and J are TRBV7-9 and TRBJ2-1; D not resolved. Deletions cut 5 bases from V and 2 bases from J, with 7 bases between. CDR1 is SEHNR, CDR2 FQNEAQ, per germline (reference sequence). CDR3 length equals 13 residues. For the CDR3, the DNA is TGTGCCAGCAGCCGGTGGGCCTACAATGAGCAGTTCTTC. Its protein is CASSRWAYNEQFF. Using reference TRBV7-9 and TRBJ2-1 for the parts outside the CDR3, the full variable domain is DTGVSQNPRHKITKRGQNVTFRCDPISEHNRLYWYRQTLGQGPEFLTYFQNEAQLEKSRLLSDRFSAERPKGSFSTLEIQRTEQGDSAMYLCASSRWAYNEQFFGPGTRLTVL.

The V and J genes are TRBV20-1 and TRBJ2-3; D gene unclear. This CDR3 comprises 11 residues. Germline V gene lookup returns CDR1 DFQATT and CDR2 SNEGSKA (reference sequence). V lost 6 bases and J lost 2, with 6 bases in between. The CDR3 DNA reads TGCAGTGCCGGAATCACAGATACGCAGTATTTT. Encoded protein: CSAGITDTQYF.

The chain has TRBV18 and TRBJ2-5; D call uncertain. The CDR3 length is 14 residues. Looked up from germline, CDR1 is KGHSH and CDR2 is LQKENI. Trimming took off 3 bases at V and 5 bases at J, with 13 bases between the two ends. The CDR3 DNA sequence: TGTGCCAGCTCACCTACTCGCTCCCTCGAGACCCAGTACTTC. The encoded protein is CASSPTRSLETQYF.

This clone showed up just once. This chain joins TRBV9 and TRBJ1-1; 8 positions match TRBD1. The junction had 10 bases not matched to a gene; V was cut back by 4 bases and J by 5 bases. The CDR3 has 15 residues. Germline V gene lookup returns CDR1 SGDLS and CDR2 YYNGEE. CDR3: CASSRLSGGQTEAFF. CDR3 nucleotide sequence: TGTGCCAGCAGCCGCCTATCAGGGGGCCAGACTGAAGCTTTCTTT.

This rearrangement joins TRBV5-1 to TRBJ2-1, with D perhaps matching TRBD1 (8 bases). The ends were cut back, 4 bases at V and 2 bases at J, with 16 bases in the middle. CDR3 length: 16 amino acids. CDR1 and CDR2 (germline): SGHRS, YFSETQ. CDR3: CASSPGQGGTYNEQFF. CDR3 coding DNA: TGCGCCAGCAGCCCCGGACAGGGAGGGACCTACAATGAGCAGTTCTTC.

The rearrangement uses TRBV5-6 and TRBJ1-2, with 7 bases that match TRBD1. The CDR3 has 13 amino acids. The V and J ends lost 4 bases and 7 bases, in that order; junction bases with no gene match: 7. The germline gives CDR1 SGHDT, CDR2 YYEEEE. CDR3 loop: CASSRTGVGGYTF. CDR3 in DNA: TGTGCCAGCAGCCGTACAGGGGTGGGTGGCTACACCTTC.